This T cell receptor beta chain was profiled in a study of cytotoxic CD8 clonotypes in ibrutinib-treated CLL. Across the study: Patient counts were 11 relapsed/refractory, some 16 treatment-naive and 17 to 18 IGHV unmutated. Partial responses numbered some 25 and complete responses 2; after a median about 62 months, roughly 14 stayed remitted and some twelve progressed.

The V gene's germline CDR1 is GTSNPN and CDR2 SVGIG (reference sequence). The CDR3 runs 16 residues. The trim removed 3 bases at V and 4 bases at J, leaving 9 bases unmatched. Libraries were prepared by immunoSEQ multiplex PCR; TCRdb keeps only in-frame clonotypes and omits some of them. The table lists 110,000 or so clones, roughly 57% of them singletons. This clonotype originated in a human donor with chronic lymphocytic leukemia. The gene calls are TRBV30 and TRBJ1-4, with 9 bases identical to TRBD1. The sample consisted of PBMCs, taken after 24 months of ibrutinib treatment. The CDR3 DNA reads as TGTGCCTGGAGGAATACACAGGGGGCTTTTAATGAAAAACTGTTTTTT. Translating it yields CAWRNTQGAFNEKLFF.